There are many counts of the clone carrying this T cell receptor beta chain. Its antigen is not known. These data are taken from a study of CD4+ T cells in melanoma. Produced via immunoSEQ multiplex PCR; TCRdb's table is partial and in-frame only. The sample includes about 55,000 clones, nearly 70% of them seen just once. Overall study results and limits: Neoantigen-specific CD4+ T cells in melanoma reportedly had diverse differentiation states. A reported correlation linked neoantigen-specific CD4+ T cells to CD8+, macrophage and B cell function.

The sequence came from a human donor with melanoma. Sequenced material: tumor tissue.

This CDR3 reads CSVDVQEETQYF. The CDR3 DNA sequence: TGCAGCGTAGACGTACAGGAAGAGACCCAGTACTTC. The chain uses TRBV29-1 and TRBJ2-5, with TRBD1 as a possible D gene (5 bases). This CDR3 is built from 12 residues. Trimming shortened V by 6 bases and J by 3 bases, and 11 bases separated the two germline ends. CDR1 is SQVTM and CDR2 is ANQGSEA in the germline V gene.